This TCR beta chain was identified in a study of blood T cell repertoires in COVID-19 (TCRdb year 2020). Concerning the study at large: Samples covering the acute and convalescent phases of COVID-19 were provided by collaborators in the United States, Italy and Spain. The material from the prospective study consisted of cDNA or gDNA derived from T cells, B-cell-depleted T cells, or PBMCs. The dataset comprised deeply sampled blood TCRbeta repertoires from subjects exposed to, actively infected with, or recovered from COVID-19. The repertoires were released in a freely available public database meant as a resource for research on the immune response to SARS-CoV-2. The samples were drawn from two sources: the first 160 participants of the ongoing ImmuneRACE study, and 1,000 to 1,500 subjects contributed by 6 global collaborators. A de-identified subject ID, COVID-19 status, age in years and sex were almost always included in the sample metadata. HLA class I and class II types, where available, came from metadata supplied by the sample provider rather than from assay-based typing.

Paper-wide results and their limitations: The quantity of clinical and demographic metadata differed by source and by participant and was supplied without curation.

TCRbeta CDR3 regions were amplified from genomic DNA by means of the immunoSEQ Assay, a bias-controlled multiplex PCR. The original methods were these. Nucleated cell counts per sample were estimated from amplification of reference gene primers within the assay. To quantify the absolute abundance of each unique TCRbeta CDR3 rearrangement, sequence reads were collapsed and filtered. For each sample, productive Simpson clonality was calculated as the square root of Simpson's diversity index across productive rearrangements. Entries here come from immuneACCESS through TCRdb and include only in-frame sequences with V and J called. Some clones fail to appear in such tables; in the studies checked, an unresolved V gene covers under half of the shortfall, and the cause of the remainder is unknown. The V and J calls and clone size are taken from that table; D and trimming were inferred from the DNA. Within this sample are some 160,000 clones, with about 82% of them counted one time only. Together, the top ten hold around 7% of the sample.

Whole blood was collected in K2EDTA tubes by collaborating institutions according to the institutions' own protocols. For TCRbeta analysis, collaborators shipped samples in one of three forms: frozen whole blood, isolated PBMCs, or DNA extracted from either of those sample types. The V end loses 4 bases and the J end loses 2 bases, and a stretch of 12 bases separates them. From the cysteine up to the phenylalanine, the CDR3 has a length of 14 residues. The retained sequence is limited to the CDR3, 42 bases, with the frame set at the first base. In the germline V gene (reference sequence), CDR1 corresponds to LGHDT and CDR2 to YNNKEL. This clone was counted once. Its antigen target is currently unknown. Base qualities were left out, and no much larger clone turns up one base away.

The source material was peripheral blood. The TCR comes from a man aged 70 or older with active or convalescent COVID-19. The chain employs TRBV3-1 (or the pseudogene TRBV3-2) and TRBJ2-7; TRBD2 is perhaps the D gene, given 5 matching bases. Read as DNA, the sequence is TGTGCCAGCAGCCCCAGTGCGGAGGCCTACGAGCAGTACTTC. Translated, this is CASSPSAEAYEQYF.